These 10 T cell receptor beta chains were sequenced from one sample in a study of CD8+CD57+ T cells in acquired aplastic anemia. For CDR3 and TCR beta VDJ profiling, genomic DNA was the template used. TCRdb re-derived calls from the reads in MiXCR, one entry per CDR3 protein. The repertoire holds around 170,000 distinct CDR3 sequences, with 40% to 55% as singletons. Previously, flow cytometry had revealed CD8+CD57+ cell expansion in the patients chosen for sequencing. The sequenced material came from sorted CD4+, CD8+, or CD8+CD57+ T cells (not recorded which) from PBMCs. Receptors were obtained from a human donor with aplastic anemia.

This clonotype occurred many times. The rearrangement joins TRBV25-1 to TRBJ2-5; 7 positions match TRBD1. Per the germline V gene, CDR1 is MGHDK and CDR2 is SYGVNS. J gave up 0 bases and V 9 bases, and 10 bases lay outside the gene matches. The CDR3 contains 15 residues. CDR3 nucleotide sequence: TGTGCCAGTTCTCCGGGACAGTTGTACCAAGAGACCCAGTACTTC. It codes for CASSPGQLYQETQYF.

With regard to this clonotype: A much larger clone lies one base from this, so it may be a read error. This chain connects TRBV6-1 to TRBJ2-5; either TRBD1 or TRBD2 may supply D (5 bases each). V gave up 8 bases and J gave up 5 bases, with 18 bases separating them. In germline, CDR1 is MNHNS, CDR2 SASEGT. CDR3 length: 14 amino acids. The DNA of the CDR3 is TGTGCCAGCGCTTCGAGGGCGAGGGGTGAGACCCAGTACTTC. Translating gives CASASRARGETQYF.

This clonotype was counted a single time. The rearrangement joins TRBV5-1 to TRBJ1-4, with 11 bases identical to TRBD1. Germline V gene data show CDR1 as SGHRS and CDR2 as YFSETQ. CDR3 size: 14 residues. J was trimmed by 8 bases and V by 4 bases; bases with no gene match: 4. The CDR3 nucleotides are TGCGCCAGCAGCACGGACAGGGGGCGCGAAAAACTGTTTTTT. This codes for CASSTDRGREKLFF. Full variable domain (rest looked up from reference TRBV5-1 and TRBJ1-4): KAGVTQTPRYLIKTRGQQVTLSCSPISGHRSVSWYQQTPGQGLQFLFEYFSETQRNKGNFPGRFSGRQFSNSRSEMNVSTLELGDSALYLCASSTDRGREKLFFGSGTQLSVL.

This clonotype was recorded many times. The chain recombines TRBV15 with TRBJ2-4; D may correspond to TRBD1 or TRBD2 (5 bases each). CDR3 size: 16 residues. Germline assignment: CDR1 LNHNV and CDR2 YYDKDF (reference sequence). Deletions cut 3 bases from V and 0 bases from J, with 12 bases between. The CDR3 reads CATSSGTAAAKNIQYF. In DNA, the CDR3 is TGTGCCACCAGCAGTGGGACGGCCGCAGCCAAAAACATTCAGTACTTC.

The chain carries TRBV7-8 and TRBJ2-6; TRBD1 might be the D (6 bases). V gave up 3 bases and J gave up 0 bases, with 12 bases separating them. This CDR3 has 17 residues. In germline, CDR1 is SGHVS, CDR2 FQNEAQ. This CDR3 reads CASSLGHPSSGANVLTF. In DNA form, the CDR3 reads TGTGCCAGCAGCTTGGGACACCCCTCCTCTGGGGCCAACGTCCTGACTTTC.

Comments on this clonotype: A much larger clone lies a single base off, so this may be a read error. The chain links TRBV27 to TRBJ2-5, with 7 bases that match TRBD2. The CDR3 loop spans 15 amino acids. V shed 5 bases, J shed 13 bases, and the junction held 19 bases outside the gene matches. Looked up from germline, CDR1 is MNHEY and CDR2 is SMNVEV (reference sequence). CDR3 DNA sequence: TGTGCCAGCAGTCCCGGACTAGGGCGGACCTACGAGCGGTACTTC. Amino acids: CASSPGLGRTYERYF.

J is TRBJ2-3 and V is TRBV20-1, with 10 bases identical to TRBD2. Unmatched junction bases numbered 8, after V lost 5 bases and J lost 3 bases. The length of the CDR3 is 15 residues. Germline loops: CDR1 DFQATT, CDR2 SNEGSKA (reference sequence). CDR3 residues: CSAGPGGLATDTQYF. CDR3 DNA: TGCAGTGCTGGGCCGGGGGGACTAGCGACAGATACGCAGTATTTT.

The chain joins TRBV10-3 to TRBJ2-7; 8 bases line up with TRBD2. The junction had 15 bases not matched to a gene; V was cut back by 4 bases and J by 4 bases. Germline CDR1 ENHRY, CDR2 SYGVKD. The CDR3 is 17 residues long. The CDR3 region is CAISAKRRIAGSYEQYF. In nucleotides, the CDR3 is TGTGCCATCAGTGCTAAGCGGCGGATAGCGGGATCTTACGAGCAGTACTTC.

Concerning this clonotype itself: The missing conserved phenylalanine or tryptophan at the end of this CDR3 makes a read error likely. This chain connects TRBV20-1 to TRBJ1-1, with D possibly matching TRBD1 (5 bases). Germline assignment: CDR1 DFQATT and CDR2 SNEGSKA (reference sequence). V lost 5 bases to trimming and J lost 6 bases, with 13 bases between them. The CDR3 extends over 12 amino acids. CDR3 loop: CSAGDHSPEAFL. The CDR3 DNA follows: TGCAGTGCTGGGGACCACTCGCCTGAAGCTTTCCTT.

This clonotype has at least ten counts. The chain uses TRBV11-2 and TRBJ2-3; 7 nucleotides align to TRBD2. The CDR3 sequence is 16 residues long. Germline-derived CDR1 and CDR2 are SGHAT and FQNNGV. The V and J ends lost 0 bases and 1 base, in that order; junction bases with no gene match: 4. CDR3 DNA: TGTGCCAGCAGCTTAGAGCGGGGGTCTCGCACAGATACGCAGTATTTT. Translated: CASSLERGSRTDTQYF.